This T cell receptor (beta chain) is drawn from a study of blood T cell repertoires in COVID-19 (dated by TCRdb to about 2020). Study-level background: The collaborator samples originated in the United States, Italy and Spain and spanned the acute and convalescent phases of COVID-19. The samples were drawn from the first 160 participants of the ongoing ImmuneRACE study and from 1,254 subjects provided by 6 global collaborators. The prospective study material was composed of cDNA or gDNA derived from T cells, B-cell-depleted T cells, or PBMCs. The repertoires were released in a freely available public database intended as a resource for research on the immune response to SARS-CoV-2. Deeply sampled blood TCRbeta repertoires from subjects exposed to, actively infected with, or recovered from COVID-19 were included in the dataset. Where available, HLA class I and class II types were taken from metadata supplied by the sample provider and were not determined by assay-based typing. Sample metadata almost always included a de-identified subject ID, COVID-19 status, age in years and sex.

This clone has just a few counts. Its antigen is still unknown. Base qualities are not recorded, but no much larger clone differs from it by a single base. The germline ends are 12 bases apart after V is trimmed by 5 bases and J by 4 bases. From the cysteine through the phenylalanine, the CDR3 covers 13 amino acids. Kept here is only the CDR3 DNA, which spans 39 bases and is read in frame from base 1. Taken from the germline V gene (reference sequence), the CDR1 and CDR2 loops are LNHDA and SQIVND. The collaborating institutions used their own protocols to collect whole blood in K2EDTA tubes. For TCRbeta analysis, collaborator samples were shipped as frozen whole blood, as isolated PBMCs, or as DNA extracted from either sample type. TCRbeta CDR3 regions were amplified from genomic DNA by means of the immunoSEQ Assay, a bias-controlled multiplex PCR. For the original study's pipeline: The number of nucleated cells in each sample was estimated by amplification of reference gene primers within the assay. Sequence reads were collapsed and filtered to measure the absolute abundance of every unique TCRbeta CDR3 rearrangement. For each sample, productive Simpson clonality was calculated as the square root of Simpson's diversity index across productive rearrangements. TCRdb stores this immuneACCESS table with in-frame sequences only. Part of the clones is absent; in the studies checked, under half of the shortfall reflects unresolved V genes, and no reason is known for the rest. V and J calls and clone size are those listed in that table; D and trimming were worked out from the DNA. The sample profile shows 90,000 to 150,000 clones; less than 80% of them were found once. The ten largest clones capture roughly 2.6% of the sample.

Points the paper makes about the study in general: How much clinical and demographic metadata was included differed by source and by participant, and the metadata was provided uncurated.

The specimen was peripheral blood. Recombination connected TRBV19 to TRBJ2-7, with no confidently assigned D gene. This receptor was taken from a man aged 50-59 years with acute or convalescent COVID-19. The CDR3 has the sequence CASSSQVLYEQYF. In nucleotide form, the sequence is TGTGCCAGTAGTTCTCAGGTGTTGTACGAGCAGTACTTC. Joined to the reference TRBV19 and TRBJ2-7 proteins, this CDR3 gives the full variable domain: DGGITQSPKYLFRKEGQNVTLSCEQNLNHDAMYWYRQDPGQGLRLIYYSQIVNDFQKGDIAEGYSVSREKKESFPLTVTSAQKNPTAFYLCASSSQVLYEQYFGPGTRLTVT.